This T cell receptor beta chain stems from a study of cytomegalovirus exposure and HLA in healthy donors. In this sample, this clone turned up once. The germline V gene encodes CDR1 SEHNR and CDR2 FQNEAQ (reference sequence). The ends lost 5 bases at V and 9 bases at J; junction bases unmatched: 11. The length of the CDR3 is 14 residues. TCRdb's copy holds only in-frame clones and misses some; the assay was immunoSEQ multiplex PCR. The sample includes 300,000 to 400,000 clones, 86% of them seen just once. The V call is TRBV7-9, the J call TRBJ2-5; 8 bases fit TRBD1. This TCR came from a young woman in good health and CMV-seronegative. The source material was PBMCs. The CDR3 spells CASSPGQAGSAQYF. CDR3 in DNA: TGTGCCAGCAGCCCGGGACAGGCCGGGTCCGCCCAGTACTTC.